This TCR beta chain originates from a study of CD8 T cells in Susac syndrome (dated by TCRdb to the late 2010s). A note on the overall study: The study used repertoire sequencing to test whether antigen drove CD8+ T cell activation and differentiation in Susac syndrome. What the authors observed across the whole study: The number of individuals in the TCR sequencing and HLA analysis was acknowledged as relatively small.

RNA was extracted using the RNeasy kit, and about 0.5 to 1 ug of the RNA was reverse transcribed with random hexamers. The immunoSEQ multiplex PCR assay, which covers 54 Vbeta and 13 Jbeta segments, was used to amplify TCR beta CDR3 regions. To correct PCR amplification bias, a synthetic template baseline was used for both primer optimization and computational correction. As for how the authors treated the data: Only productive sequences were kept, with reads annotated to V, D and J genes according to IMGT and analyzed in immunoSEQ Analyzer. Clonality was calculated as one minus the Shannon entropy normalized by log2 of the number of productive unique sequences. Public and private clones were assessed among the 100 most prevalent clones of each patient and control. A clone was defined as Susac-specific if it was absent from the healthy and MS cohorts, from some 1,100 published viral clones and from other ImmuneACCESS disease sequences. TCRdb cleaned the public reads at Q25 with fastp, built clones with MiXCR and kept in-frame beta chains. When rows share a CDR3 protein, they turn into one entry using the most common DNA and genes. Here the V and J calls rest on TCRdb's processing, not on the authors' analysis. The sample data list 150,000 to 200,000 distinct CDR3 sequences, and roughly 93% of these were observed just once. The top ten hold approximately 0.14% of the sample.

On this clonotype itself: The specificity of this receptor is unknown. No per-base quality is available; no much larger clone lies one base away.

Trimmed from V: 5 bases; trimmed from J: 10 bases; junction bases lacking a gene match: 11. The CDR3 sequence holds 16 residues, the cysteine and phenylalanine included. Only the CDR3 portion is preserved as DNA: 48 bases, with reading frame beginning at the first base. High-throughput TCR beta sequencing profiled peripheral blood CD8+ and CD4+ T cells from healthy donors, Susac syndrome patients and multiple sclerosis patients. The healthy donors served as controls matched for age and sex. Bulk CD8+ and CD4+ T cells were purified by magnetic negative isolation, while CD8+ TEMRA cells were enriched using FACS. Blood was drawn into EDTA tubes, processed within 24 hours, and PBMCs were isolated by density gradient centrifugation. PBMCs intended for TCR sequencing were frozen in liquid nitrogen and were later thawed in a 37 degrees C water bath. The sorted or isolated CD4+, CD8+ and CD8+ TEMRA cells reached a purity of at least 90%.

The rearranged segments are TRBV12-3 or TRBV12-4 and TRBJ2-1; 13 bases in the junction line up with TRBD2. The source is a human donor in good health. The sample taken for sequencing was CD4+ T cells from PBMCs. The CDR3 reads as follows: CASSPTSGGAIREQFF. The DNA sequence is TGTGCCAGCAGTCCAACTAGCGGGGGGGCCATACGGGAGCAGTTCTTC.